The T cell receptor beta chain described here comes from a study of T-cell memory formation after mild COVID-19. Findings and limits, study-wide: Certain responding clones were present in pre-infection memory, suggesting participation of cross-reactive memory.

There are 13 residues in the CDR3. The V and J ends lost 5 bases and 1 base respectively, with 3 bases between them. The sample holds many counts of this clonotype. Its cognate antigen is unknown. TCRdb reanalysed the 5' RACE reads using MiXCR and keeps one entry per CDR3 protein. Of fewer than 50,000 distinct CDR3 sequences in the sample, about 12% were seen once. This chain uses TRBV12-3 or TRBV12-4 with TRBJ2-6; D remains ambiguous. The TCR originated in a man younger than 30 who had mild COVID-19 (a few samples of this study predate the infection). Cell type and time point are not known. Sample: PBMCs or a T cell subset sorted from them (not recorded which). The CDR3 loop is CASSLSGANVLTF. The CDR3 DNA reads TGTGCCAGCAGTCTATCTGGGGCCAACGTCCTGACTTTC.